The clone carrying this TCR beta chain showed up just a few times. This entry belongs to a study of blood T cell repertoires in COVID-19. On the study more broadly: Some COVID-19 samples were acute and others convalescent; all came from the United States, Italy and Spain. Sources were T cells, B-cell-depleted T cells, or PBMCs; the material itself was cDNA or gDNA.

Germline trimming cut 3 bases from V and 5 bases from J; bases unmatched to any gene: 10. The CDR3 spans 16 residues. CDR1 is LGHNA and CDR2 is YNFKEQ in the germline V gene. In the study's own analysis: Amplification from reference gene primers served as the basis for estimated nucleated cell counts. Clones were read by immunoSEQ multiplex PCR, and TCRdb kept only the in-frame ones, dropping some. V and J calls and clone size follow that table, whereas D and trimming were derived from the DNA. The sample has more than 40,000 clones, more than 75% seen once. The sequence was obtained from a man aged 55 to 69 with active or convalescent COVID-19. J is TRBJ2-5 and V is TRBV4-2; 9 bases fit TRBD1. Sequencing was performed on peripheral blood. The CDR3 DNA reads TGTGCCAGCAGCCAGGGATCACAGGGGGCTTTGGAGACCCAGTACTTC. Protein: CASSQGSQGALETQYF.